These T cell receptor beta chains were read from a single sample in a study of blood T cell repertoires in COVID-19. Measured with immunoSEQ multiplex PCR; TCRdb has only the in-frame clones, and not every one. The sample includes fewer than 15,000 clones, under 95% of them seen just once. The sequenced sample was peripheral blood. The source of these receptors is a human donor in a cohort sampled during active COVID-19. CDR3s include the opening cysteine and the closing phenylalanine or tryptophan. Fields, in order: V gene, clone size, D gene, CDR3 length, J gene, CDR3 DNA, CDR3 protein. The D gene is left open where the match is weak. Not all rows give a size; the values are once, few, many and, for expanded clones, a class.

TRBV7-8	.	TRBD1	16	TRBJ1-1	TGTGCCAGCAGCTTCAAACAGGGGGCAATGAACACTGAAGCTTTCTTT	CASSFKQGAMNTEAFF
TRBV15	.	.	17	TRBJ2-7	TGTGCCACCAGCAGAGACCCTTTAAGTCAGGGCCCCTACGAGCAGTACTTC	CATSRDPLSQGPYEQYF
TRBV3-1/TRBV3-2	few	.	14	TRBJ2-7	TGTGCCAGCCGCTTGCGGGGAAACTCCTACGAGCAGTACTTC	CASRLRGNSYEQYF
TRBV7-8	.	.	16	TRBJ2-3	TGTGCCAGCAGCTTAGTAAGGTTTAGCGGCACAGATACGCAGTATTTT	CASSLVRFSGTDTQYF
TRBV6-5	once	.	14	TRBJ1-1	TGTGCCAGCAGGACCATGGCTTGGGCCACTGAAGCTTTCTTT	CASRTMAWATEAFF
TRBV6-5	.	.	15	TRBJ2-5	TGTGCCAGCACCCAGGGGGCTAGCGGTCAAGAGACCCAGTACTTC	CASTQGASGQETQYF
TRBV5-5	.	.	16	TRBJ1-5	TGTGCCAGCAGCAGTAGGCCGGGGTTGGGCAATCAGCCCCAGCATTTT	CASSSRPGLGNQPQHF
TRBV7-8	.	TRBD1	16	TRBJ1-5	TGTGCCAGCAGCCCGGGGACGGGACAGGGAAATCAGCCCCAGCATTTT	CASSPGTGQGNQPQHF
TRBV6-5	.	TRBD2	14	TRBJ2-7	TGTGCCAGCAGTTACTTAGCGGGTTCCTACGAGCAGTACTTC	CASSYLAGSYEQYF
TRBV6-5	.	.	15	TRBJ1-5	TGTGCCAGCAGTCAGACACCAGGGGGCAATCAGCCCCAGCATTTT	CASSQTPGGNQPQHF
TRBV19	.	TRBD2	16	TRBJ2-1	TGTGCCAGTAGTAATCCGGGACTAGCGGGAGGGAATGAGCAGTTCTTC	CASSNPGLAGGNEQFF
TRBV27	.	.	16	TRBJ2-1	TGTGCCAGCAGTTTATCGGGGGAGGCCCGATACAATGAGCAGTTCTTC	CASSLSGEARYNEQFF
TRBV6-1	.	.	12	TRBJ2-7	TGTGCCAGCAGTGAATTGGACAACGAGCAGTACTTC	CASSELDNEQYF
TRBV6-5	.	TRBD1	15	TRBJ2-7	TGTGCCAGCAGTCAGCGGACAGGGGGCGGCTACGAGCAGTACTTC	CASSQRTGGGYEQYF
TRBV7-2	once	TRBD1	17	TRBJ2-3	TGTGCCAGCAGCTTCTTTACCGGGACAGGGGGGTCAGATACGCAGTATTTT	CASSFFTGTGGSDTQYF
TRBV7-2	.	.	13	TRBJ1-2	TGTGCCAGCAGTTCTACAGGGCCCGGTGGCTACACCTTC	CASSSTGPGGYTF
TRBV28	.	TRBD2	14	TRBJ2-7	TGTGCCAGCAGCCAAGCGGGAGGGCTCTACGAGCAGTACTTC	CASSQAGGLYEQYF
TRBV7-9	.	.	14	TRBJ1-1	TGTGCCAGCTCTTTTATGGAGGGATCCACTGAAGCTTTCTTT	CASSFMEGSTEAFF
TRBV25-1	.	.	14	TRBJ2-4	TGTGCCAGCAGTGGAGACGGGAGTGTGAACATTCAGTACTTC	CASSGDGSVNIQYF
TRBV29-1	.	.	17	TRBJ2-7	TGCAGCGTTGGGGGGAGGGGGACTATCTCGGGCTCCTACGAGCAGTACTTC	CSVGGRGTISGSYEQYF